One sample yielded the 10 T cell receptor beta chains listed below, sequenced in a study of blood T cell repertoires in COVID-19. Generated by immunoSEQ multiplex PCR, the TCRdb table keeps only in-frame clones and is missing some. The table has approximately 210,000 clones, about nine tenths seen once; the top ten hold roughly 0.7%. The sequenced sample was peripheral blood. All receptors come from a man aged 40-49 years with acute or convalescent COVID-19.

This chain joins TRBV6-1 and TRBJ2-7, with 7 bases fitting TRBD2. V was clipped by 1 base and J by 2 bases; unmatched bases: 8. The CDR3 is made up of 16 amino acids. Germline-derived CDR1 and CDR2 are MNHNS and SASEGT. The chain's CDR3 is CASSEVGGLGTYEQYF. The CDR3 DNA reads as TGTGCCAGCAGTGAAGTGGGGGGGTTGGGTACCTACGAGCAGTACTTC.

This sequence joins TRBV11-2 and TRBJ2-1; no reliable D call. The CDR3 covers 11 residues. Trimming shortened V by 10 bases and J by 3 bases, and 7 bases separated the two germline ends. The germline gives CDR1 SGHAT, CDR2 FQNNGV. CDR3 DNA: TGTGCCACCCTGTTCTACAATGAGCAGTTCTTC. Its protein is CATLFYNEQFF.

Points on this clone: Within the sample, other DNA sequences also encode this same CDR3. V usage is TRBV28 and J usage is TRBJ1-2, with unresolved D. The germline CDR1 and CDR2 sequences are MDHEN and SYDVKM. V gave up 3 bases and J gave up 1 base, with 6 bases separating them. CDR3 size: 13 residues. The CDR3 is CASSLRGNYGYTF. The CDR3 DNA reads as TGTGCCAGCAGTTTGCGGGGTAACTATGGCTACACCTTC.

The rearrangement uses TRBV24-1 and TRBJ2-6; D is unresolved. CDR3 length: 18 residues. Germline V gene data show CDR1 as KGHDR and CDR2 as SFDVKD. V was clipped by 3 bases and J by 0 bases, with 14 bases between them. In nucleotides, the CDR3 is TGTGCCACCAGTGATAGACTCGGCACCGGCTCTGGGGCCAACGTCCTGACTTTC. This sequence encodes CATSDRLGTGSGANVLTF.

CDR3 protein: CASRGGYEQYF. DNA for the CDR3: TGTGCCAGCCGGGGGGGGTACGAGCAGTACTTC. The chain carries TRBV6-5 and TRBJ2-7; 8 bases are shared with TRBD2. The CDR3 totals 11 residues. V lost 8 bases and J lost 4; bases outside the gene matches: 1. The V gene's germline CDR1 is MNHEY and CDR2 SVGAGI.

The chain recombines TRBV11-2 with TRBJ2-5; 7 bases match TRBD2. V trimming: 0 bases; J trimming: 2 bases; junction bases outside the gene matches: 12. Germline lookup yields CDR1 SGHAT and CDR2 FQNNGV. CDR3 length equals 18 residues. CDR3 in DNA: TGTGCCAGCAGCTTAGATCACGAGCGGGATTGGGAACAAGAGACCCAGTACTTC. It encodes CASSLDHERDWEQETQYF.

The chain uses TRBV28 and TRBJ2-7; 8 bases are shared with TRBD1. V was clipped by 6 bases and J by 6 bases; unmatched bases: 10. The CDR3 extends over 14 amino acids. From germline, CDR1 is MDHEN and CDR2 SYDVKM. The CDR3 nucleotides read TGTGCCAGCAGACCCCCCGACAGGGGTGGCGAGCAGTACTTC. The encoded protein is CASRPPDRGGEQYF. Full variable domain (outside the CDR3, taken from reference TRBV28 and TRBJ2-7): DVKVTQSSRYLVKRTGEKVFLECVQDMDHENMFWYRQDPGLGLRLIYFSYDVKMKEKGDIPEGYSVSREKKERFSLILESASTNQTSMYLCASRPPDRGGEQYFGPGTRLTVT.

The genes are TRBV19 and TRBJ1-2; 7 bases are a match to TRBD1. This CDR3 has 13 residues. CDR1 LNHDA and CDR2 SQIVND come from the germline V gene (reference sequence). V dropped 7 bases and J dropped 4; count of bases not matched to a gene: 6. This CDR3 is CASTPGTVYGYTF. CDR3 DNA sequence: TGTGCCAGTACCCCCGGGACAGTCTATGGCTACACCTTC. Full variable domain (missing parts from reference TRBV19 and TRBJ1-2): DGGITQSPKYLFRKEGQNVTLSCEQNLNHDAMYWYRQDPGQGLRLIYYSQIVNDFQKGDIAEGYSVSREKKESFPLTVTSAQKNPTAFYLCASTPGTVYGYTFGSGTRLTVV.

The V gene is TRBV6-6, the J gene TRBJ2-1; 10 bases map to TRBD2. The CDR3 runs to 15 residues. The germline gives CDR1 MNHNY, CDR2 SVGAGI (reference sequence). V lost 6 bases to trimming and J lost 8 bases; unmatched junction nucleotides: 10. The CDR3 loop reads CASRGGSGGADEQFF. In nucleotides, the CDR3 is TGTGCCAGCAGGGGAGGCAGCGGGGGGGCAGATGAGCAGTTCTTC.

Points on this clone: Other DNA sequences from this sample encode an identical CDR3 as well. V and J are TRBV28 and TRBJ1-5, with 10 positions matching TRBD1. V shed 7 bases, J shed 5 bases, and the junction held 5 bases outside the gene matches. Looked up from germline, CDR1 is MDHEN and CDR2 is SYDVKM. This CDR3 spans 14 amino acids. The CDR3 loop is CASTPGQGHQPQHF. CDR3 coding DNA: TGTGCCAGCACCCCGGGACAGGGGCATCAGCCCCAGCATTTT.